The subject of this entry is one TCR beta chain. Germline V gene data show CDR1 as LGHDT and CDR2 as YNNKEL (reference sequence). The germline V and J ends were trimmed by 5 bases and 4 bases, with 17 bases remaining between them. This CDR3 is built from 16 residues. How the authors handled the data: Researchers report that nucleated cell counts were estimated from reference gene primer amplification. Produced via immunoSEQ multiplex PCR; TCRdb's table is partial and in-frame only. For V, J and clone size, that table is used; D and trimming come from the DNA. The sample holds fewer than 350,000 clones, around 87% seen once. The sample is drawn from a study of blood T cell repertoires in COVID-19. Study overall: Samples taken during acute and convalescent COVID-19 were collected in the United States, Italy and Spain. Sample material is recorded as cDNA or gDNA derived from T cells, B-cell-depleted T cells, or PBMCs.

This chain uses TRBV3-1 (or the pseudogene TRBV3-2) with TRBJ1-4, with D possibly being TRBD1 (5 bases). The clonotype comes from a woman in her twenties or thirties who had recovered from COVID-19. Sample: peripheral blood. This CDR3 is CASSFRNRGNNEKLFF. As DNA, the CDR3 is TGTGCCAGCAGCTTCCGAAATAGGGGTAATAATGAAAAACTGTTTTTT.